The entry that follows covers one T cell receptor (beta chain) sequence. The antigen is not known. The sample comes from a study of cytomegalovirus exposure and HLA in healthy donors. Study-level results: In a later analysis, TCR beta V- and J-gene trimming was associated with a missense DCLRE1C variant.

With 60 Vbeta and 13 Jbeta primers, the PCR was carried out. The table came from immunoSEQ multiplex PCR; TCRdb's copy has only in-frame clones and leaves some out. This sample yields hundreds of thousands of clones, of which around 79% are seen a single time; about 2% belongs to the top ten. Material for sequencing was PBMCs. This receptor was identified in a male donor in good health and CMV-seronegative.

The CDR3 nucleotides are TGCGCCAGCACTTTGACAGCTGGAAACACCATATATTTT. It yields the protein CASTLTAGNTIYF. V gene TRBV4-1 combines with J gene TRBJ1-3, with D maybe TRBD1 (5 bases). With 7 bases removed from V and 2 bases from J, the gap between germline ends came to 9 bases. Germline CDR1 reads MGHRA; CDR2 reads YSYEKL. CDR3 length: 13 residues.